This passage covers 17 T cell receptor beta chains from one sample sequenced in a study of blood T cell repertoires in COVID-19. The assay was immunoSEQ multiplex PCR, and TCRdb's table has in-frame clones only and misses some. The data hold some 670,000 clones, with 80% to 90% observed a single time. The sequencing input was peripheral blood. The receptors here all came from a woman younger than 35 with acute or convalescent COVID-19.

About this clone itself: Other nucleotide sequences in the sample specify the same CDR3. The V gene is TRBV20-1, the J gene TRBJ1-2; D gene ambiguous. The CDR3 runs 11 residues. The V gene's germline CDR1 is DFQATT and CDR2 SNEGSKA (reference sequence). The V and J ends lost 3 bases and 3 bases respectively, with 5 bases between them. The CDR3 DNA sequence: TGCAGTGCTAGGGGCGACTATGGCTACACCTTC. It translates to CSARGDYGYTF.

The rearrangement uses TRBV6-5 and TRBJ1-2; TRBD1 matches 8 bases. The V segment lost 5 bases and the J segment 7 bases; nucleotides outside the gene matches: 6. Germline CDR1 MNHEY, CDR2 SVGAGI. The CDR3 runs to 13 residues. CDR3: CASSPGGVGGYTF. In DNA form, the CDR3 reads TGTGCCAGCAGTCCAGGGGGCGTTGGTGGCTACACCTTC.

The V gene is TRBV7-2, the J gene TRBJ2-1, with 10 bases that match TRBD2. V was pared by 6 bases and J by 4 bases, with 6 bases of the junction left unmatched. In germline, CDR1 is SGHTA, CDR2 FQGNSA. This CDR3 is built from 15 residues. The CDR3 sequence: CASSSAGGLYNEQFF. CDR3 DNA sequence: TGTGCCAGCAGTTCAGCGGGGGGGCTTTACAATGAGCAGTTCTTC.

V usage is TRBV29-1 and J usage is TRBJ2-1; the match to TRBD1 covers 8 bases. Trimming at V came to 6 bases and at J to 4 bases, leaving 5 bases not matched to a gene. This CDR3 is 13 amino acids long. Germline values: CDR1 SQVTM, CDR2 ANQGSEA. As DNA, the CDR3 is TGCAGCGTCGACGGGACAGGTTACAATGAGCAGTTCTTC. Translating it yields CSVDGTGYNEQFF.

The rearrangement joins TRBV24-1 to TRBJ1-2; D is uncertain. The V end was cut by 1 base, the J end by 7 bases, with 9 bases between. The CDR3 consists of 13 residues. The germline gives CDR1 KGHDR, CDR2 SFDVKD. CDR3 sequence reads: CATSDLLRVGYTF. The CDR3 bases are TGTGCCACCAGTGATTTACTGAGGGTTGGCTACACCTTC.

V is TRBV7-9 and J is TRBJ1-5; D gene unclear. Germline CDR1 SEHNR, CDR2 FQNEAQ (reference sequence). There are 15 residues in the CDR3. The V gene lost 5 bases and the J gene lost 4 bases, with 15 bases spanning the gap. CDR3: CASSAEGGGNQPQHF. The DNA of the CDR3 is TGTGCCAGCAGCGCAGAGGGAGGAGGAAATCAGCCCCAGCATTTT.

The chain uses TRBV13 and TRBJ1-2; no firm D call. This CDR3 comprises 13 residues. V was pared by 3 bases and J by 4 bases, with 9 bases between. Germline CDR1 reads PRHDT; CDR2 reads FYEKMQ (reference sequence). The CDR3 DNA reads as TGTGCCAGCAGCTTGGGCCGGTCCTATGGCTACACCTTC. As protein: CASSLGRSYGYTF.

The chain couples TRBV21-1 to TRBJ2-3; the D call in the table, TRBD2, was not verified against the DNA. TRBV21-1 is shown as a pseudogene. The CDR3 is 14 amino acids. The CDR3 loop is CASSEVGGTDTQYF. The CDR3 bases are TGTGCCAGCAGCGAAGTGGGAGGAACAGATACGCAGTATTTT.

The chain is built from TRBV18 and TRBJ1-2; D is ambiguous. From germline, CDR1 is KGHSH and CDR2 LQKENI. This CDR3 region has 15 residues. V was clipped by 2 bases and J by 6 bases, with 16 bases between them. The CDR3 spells CASSPFGGDWDGYTF. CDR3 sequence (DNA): TGTGCCAGCTCACCATTCGGCGGGGATTGGGATGGCTACACCTTC.

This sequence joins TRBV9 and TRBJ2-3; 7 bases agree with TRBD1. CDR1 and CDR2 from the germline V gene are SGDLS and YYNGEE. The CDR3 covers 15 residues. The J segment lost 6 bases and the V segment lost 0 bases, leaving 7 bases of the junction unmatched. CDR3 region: CASSVGTGPGDTQYF. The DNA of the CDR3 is TGTGCCAGCAGCGTAGGGACAGGACCCGGGGATACGCAGTATTTT.

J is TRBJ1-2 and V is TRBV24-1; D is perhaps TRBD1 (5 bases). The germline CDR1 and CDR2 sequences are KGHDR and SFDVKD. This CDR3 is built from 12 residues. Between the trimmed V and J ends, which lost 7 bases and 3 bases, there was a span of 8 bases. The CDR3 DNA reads TGTGCCACCAGGGGGGGAGACTATGGCTACACCTTC. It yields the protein CATRGGDYGYTF.

CDR3 nucleotides: TGTGCCAGCTCACCGACAGGGGGCATTTCTGGGGCCAACGTCCTGACTTTC. Residues: CASSPTGGISGANVLTF. This rearrangement joins TRBV18 to TRBJ2-6, with 10 bases lining up with TRBD1. The CDR3 sequence is 17 residues long. Germline CDR1 reads KGHSH; CDR2 reads LQKENI. J was trimmed by 1 base and V by 3 bases; bases with no gene match: 3.

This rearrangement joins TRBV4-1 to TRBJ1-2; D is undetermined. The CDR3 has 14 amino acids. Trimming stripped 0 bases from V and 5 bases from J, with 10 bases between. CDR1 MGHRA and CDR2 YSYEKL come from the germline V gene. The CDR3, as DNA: TGCGCCAGCAGCCAAGATTCTATAGATTATGGCTACACCTTC. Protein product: CASSQDSIDYGYTF.

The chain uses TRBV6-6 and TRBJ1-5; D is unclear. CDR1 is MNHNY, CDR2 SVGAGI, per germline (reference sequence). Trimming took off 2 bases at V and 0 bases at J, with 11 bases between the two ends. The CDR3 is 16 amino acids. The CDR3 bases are TGTGCCAGCAGTTACGCGCCCCCGAATAGCAATCAGCCCCAGCATTTT. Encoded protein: CASSYAPPNSNQPQHF.

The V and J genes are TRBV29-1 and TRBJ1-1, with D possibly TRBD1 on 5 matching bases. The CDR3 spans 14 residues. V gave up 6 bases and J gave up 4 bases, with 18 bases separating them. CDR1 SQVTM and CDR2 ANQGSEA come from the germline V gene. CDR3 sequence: CSVDRGGESTEAFF. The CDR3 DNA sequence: TGCAGCGTAGACCGGGGGGGTGAGAGCACTGAAGCTTTCTTT.

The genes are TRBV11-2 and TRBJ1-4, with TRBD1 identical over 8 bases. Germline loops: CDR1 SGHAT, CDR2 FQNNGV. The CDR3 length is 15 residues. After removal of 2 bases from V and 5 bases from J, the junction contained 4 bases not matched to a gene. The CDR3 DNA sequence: TGTGCCAGCAGCTTATGGACAGGGACGAATGAAAAACTGTTTTTT. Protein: CASSLWTGTNEKLFF.

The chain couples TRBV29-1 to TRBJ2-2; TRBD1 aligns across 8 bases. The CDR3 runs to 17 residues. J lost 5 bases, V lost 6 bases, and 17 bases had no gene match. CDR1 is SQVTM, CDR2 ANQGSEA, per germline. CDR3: CSVPRSRQGKGTGELFF. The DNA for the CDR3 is TGCAGCGTCCCCCGTAGCCGACAGGGGAAAGGTACCGGGGAGCTGTTTTTT.